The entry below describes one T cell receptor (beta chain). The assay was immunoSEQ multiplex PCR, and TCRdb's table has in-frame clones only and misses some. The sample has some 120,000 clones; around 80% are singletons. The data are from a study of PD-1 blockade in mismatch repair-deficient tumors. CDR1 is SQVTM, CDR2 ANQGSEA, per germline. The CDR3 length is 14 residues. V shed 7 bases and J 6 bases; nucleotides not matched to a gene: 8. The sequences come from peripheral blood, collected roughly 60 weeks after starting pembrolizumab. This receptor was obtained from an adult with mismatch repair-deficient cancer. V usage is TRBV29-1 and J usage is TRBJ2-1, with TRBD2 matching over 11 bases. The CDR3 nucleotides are TGCAGCGGGGGGATAGCGGGAGGGTCCAATGAGCAGTTCTTC. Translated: CSGGIAGGSNEQFF.